Listed below are T cell receptor beta chains from one sample, sequenced in a study of cytomegalovirus exposure and HLA in healthy donors. The assay was immunoSEQ multiplex PCR, and TCRdb's table has in-frame clones only and misses some. The table shows about 110,000 clones, with around 75% occurring only once. The sample taken for sequencing was PBMCs. The receptors shown here come from a man aged 25-45 years in good health and CMV-seronegative. Each CDR3 is given with its conserved first and last residue. The D gene is left open where the match is weak. The size entry is marked missing in some rows and otherwise reads once, few, many or a size class.

.,.,TRBV1,TRBJ1-1,TGCACCAGCAGCCAAGACATCGGCGCCACGGGGTTGAACACTGAAGCTTTCTTT,CTSSQDIGATGLNTEAFF
TRBD2,.,TRBV9,TRBJ2-2,TGTGCCAGCCAGCCTGCATCCGGGGGGGCCACGACCGGGGAGCTGTTTTTT,CASQPASGGATTGELFF
.,once,TRBV2,TRBJ1-2,TGTGCCAGCAGAGCCAGGGCTGGGATTAACTATGGCTACACCTTC,CASRARAGINYGYTF
.,.,TRBV30,TRBJ1-5,TGTGCCTGGAGTGGGGGGGATCAGCCCCAGCATTTT,CAWSGGDQPQHF
.,.,TRBV5-1,TRBJ2-6,TGCGCCAGCAGCTTGGTCCAAGGGGCAGGGGCCAACGTCCTGACTTTC,CASSLVQGAGANVLTF
TRBD1,.,TRBV28,TRBJ1-2,TGTGCCAGCAGTCGACAGGGTACCTATGGCTACACCTTC,CASSRQGTYGYTF
.,.,TRBV25-1,TRBJ2-7,TGTGCCAGCAGTGGGCCTGGACTCTCCTACGAGCAGTACTTC,CASSGPGLSYEQYF
.,.,TRBV4-1,TRBJ1-2,TGCGCCAGCAGCCAAGATCGTTTTCCCTATGGCTACACCTTC,CASSQDRFPYGYTF
.,.,TRBV6-4,TRBJ1-2,TGTGCCAGCTTCGTCTACAGGGACTATGGCTACACCTTC,CASFVYRDYGYTF
.,.,TRBV27,TRBJ1-1,TGTGCCAGCAGTGGACAGTTGGGTGAAGCTTTCTTT,CASSGQLGEAFF
.,.,TRBV29-1,TRBJ2-3,TGCAGCGTTGACGGGGGAGGAGGCACAGATACGCAGTATTTT,CSVDGGGGTDTQYF
.,once,TRBV28,TRBJ1-2,TGTGCCAGCAGTTTTGTAGGGGAAGGGTCGGTCTATGGCTACACCTTC,CASSFVGEGSVYGYTF
TRBD1,.,TRBV6-6,TRBJ2-7,TGTGCCAGCAGTTACCCCGAAGGGACAGGGGCCTACGAGCAGTACTTC,CASSYPEGTGAYEQYF
TRBD2,.,TRBV27,TRBJ2-7,TGTGCCAGCAGCCCGGGACTAGCGGGATACGAGCAGTACTTC,CASSPGLAGYEQYF
.,.,TRBV5-6,TRBJ1-2,TGTGCCAGCAATGAGGGGGTGTTAGGCTACACCTTC,CASNEGVLGYTF
TRBD2,once,TRBV6-5,TRBJ2-1,TGTGCCAGCAGTTACCCCCCCGGGGGGGGATTCAATGAGCAGTTCTTC,CASSYPPGGGFNEQFF